The 17 T cell receptor beta chains below all came from one sample that was sequenced in a study of blood T cells in healthy people across ages. The second PCR ran roughly 6 to 11 cycles with a sample-barcoded 5' primer and J-beta primers. TCRdb re-analysed the 5' RACE reads in MiXCR, keeping a single row per CDR3 protein. This table has around 870,000 distinct CDR3 sequences, 29% appearing once. Sample: blood. These receptors were taken from a woman over 75 in good health.

This clonotype was found a few times. A read error may account for a junction end that differs from germline. This sequence joins TRBV14 and TRBJ2-3; no clear D. In germline, CDR1 is SGHDN, CDR2 FVKESK. The CDR3 contains 12 residues. DNA of the CDR3: TGTGCCAGCAGCCAGATAACAGATGCGCAGTATTTT. As protein: CASSQITDAQYF. Filled out from reference TRBV14 and TRBJ2-3, the complete variable domain reads EAGVTQFPSHSVIEKGQTVTLRCDPISGHDNLYWYRRVMGKEIKFLLHFVKESKQDESGMPNNRFLAERTGGTYSTLKVQPAELEDSGVYFCASSQITDAQYFGPGTRLTVL.

This clonotype occurred many times. The chain recombines TRBV3-1 with TRBJ2-7; 8 nucleotides align to TRBD1. V lost 4 bases to trimming and J lost 3 bases; unmatched junction nucleotides: 8. The length of the CDR3 is 15 residues. Germline values: CDR1 LGHDT, CDR2 YNNKEL (reference sequence). The CDR3 loop is CASSRSGTGNYEQYF. DNA for the CDR3: TGTGCCAGCAGCCGATCCGGGACAGGAAACTACGAGCAGTACTTC.

The V and J genes are TRBV12-3 or TRBV12-4 and TRBJ2-3; 8 bases agree with TRBD2. The CDR3 extends over 13 amino acids. The V segment lost 1 base and the J segment 11 bases; nucleotides outside the gene matches: 5. Written as DNA, the CDR3 is TGTGCCAGCAGTTTAGTGAGCGGGGGAAAGCAGTATTTT. This gives the protein CASSLVSGGKQYF.

There are a few counts of this clonotype. This chain uses TRBV15 with TRBJ2-2, with 9 bases matching TRBD1. The CDR3 has 14 residues. V lost 4 bases and J lost 6; bases outside the gene matches: 3. Germline loops: CDR1 LNHNV, CDR2 YYDKDF (reference sequence). Written as DNA, the CDR3 is TGTGCCACCAGCACCCGGACAGGGGCCGGGGAGCTGTTTTTT. Its protein is CATSTRTGAGELFF.

This clonotype was seen only a few times. The chain employs TRBV14 and TRBJ1-2; D is uncertain. The CDR3 covers 12 residues. Germline V gene sequence: CDR1 SGHDN, CDR2 FVKESK. The V gene lost 3 bases and the J gene lost 4 bases, with 6 bases spanning the gap. The chain's CDR3 is CASSHHGYGYTF. In nucleotides, the CDR3 is TGTGCCAGCAGCCATCACGGCTATGGCTACACCTTC.

This clonotype was counted at least ten times. The rearrangement uses TRBV7-6 and TRBJ2-5, with D hard to call. The V end was cut by 5 bases, the J end by 6 bases, with 10 bases between. This CDR3 comprises 12 residues. Germline V gene sequence: CDR1 SGHVS, CDR2 FNYEAQ. In DNA, the CDR3 is TGTGCCAGCAGCCTAAACGCGCAGACCCAGTACTTC. This gives the protein CASSLNAQTQYF.

In its sample, this clonotype was seen many times. This rearrangement joins TRBV9 to TRBJ2-3; 7 nucleotides agree with TRBD2. CDR1 is SGDLS, CDR2 YYNGEE, per germline. The CDR3 covers 14 residues. Germline trimming cut 3 bases from V and 7 bases from J; bases unmatched to any gene: 8. The CDR3 DNA follows: TGTGCCAGCAGCGACTCCCTCGGGGGGAATACGCAGTATTTT. This encodes CASSDSLGGNTQYF. The full variable domain, in which reference TRBV9 and TRBJ2-3 provide the parts outside the CDR3, is DSGVTQTPKHLITATGQRVTLRCSPRSGDLSVYWYQQSLDQGLQFLIQYYNGEERAKGNILERFSAQQFPDLHSELNLSSLELGDSALYFCASSDSLGGNTQYFGPGTRLTVL.

V usage is TRBV28 and J usage is TRBJ1-4; possibly TRBD1 for D (5 bases). CDR1 is MDHEN, CDR2 SYDVKM, per germline. V gave up 6 bases and J gave up 2 bases, with 28 bases separating them. The CDR3 loop spans 20 amino acids. In DNA form, the CDR3 reads TGTGCCAGCAGGAGAGCGTCGGGGCGACGGGTCCCAAGGACTAATGAAAAACTGTTTTTT. This gives the protein CASRRASGRRVPRTNEKLFF.

Many counts were recorded for this clonotype. The chain carries TRBV7-9 and TRBJ2-1; no reliable D call. V was shortened by 2 bases and J by 9 bases, with 8 bases between the two germline ends. This CDR3 is built from 12 residues. CDR1 and CDR2 from the germline V gene are SEHNR and FQNEAQ (reference sequence). CDR3 sequence reads: CASSLSIGEQFF. The CDR3 DNA follows: TGTGCCAGCAGCTTATCTATTGGTGAGCAGTTCTTC.

Turning to this clonotype: A much larger clone lies one base from this, so it may be a read error. J is TRBJ1-1 and V is TRBV29-1; 9 bases match TRBD1. V lost 2 bases and J lost 1; bases outside the gene matches: 11. The CDR3 has 17 amino acids. Germline CDR1 reads SQVTM; CDR2 reads ANQGSEA. Here the CDR3 reads CSVESGQGRGPNTEAFF. In nucleotides, the CDR3 is TGCAGCGTTGAATCGGGACAGGGAAGGGGACCGAACACTGAAGCTTTCTTT.

About this clonotype itself: A read error may account for a junction end that differs from germline. This sequence joins TRBV12-3 or TRBV12-4 and TRBJ1-2; D may be TRBD1 (5 bases). This CDR3 comprises 18 residues. The CDR3 sequence: CASSPRTRDSIFNYGCTF. In DNA form, the CDR3 reads TGTGCCAGCAGTCCTAGGACCCGTGACAGTATATTTAACTATGGCTGCACCTTC.

This clonotype was observed a handful of times. The chain uses TRBV6-1 and TRBJ2-2; D is unclear. Trimming pared 4 bases from V and 3 bases from J, leaving 9 bases between. CDR1 and CDR2 (germline): MNHNS, SASEGT. The CDR3 totals 14 residues. CDR3 residues: CASSVSQDTGELFF. CDR3 nucleotide sequence: TGTGCCAGCAGTGTTTCACAAGACACCGGGGAGCTGTTTTTT.

This clonotype came up many times. The chain uses TRBV20-1 and TRBJ2-7; D could derive from TRBD1 or TRBD2 (5 bases each). Germline CDR1 is DFQATT and CDR2 is SNEGSKA (reference sequence). This CDR3 comprises 15 residues. The V end was cut by 5 bases, the J end by 0 bases, with 17 bases between. The CDR3 is CSALGARISSYEQYF. The CDR3 DNA reads TGCAGTGCTCTCGGGGCCAGGATCAGCTCCTACGAGCAGTACTTC.

This clonotype was counted between two and nine times. The V call is TRBV5-8, the J call TRBJ1-1; 8 nucleotides line up with TRBD1. Trimming removed 5 bases from V and 4 bases from J; junction bases left unmatched: 10. Germline values: CDR1 SGHTS, CDR2 YDEGEE. CDR3 length: 15 residues. CDR3 amino acids: CASRVHYRGVTEAFF. In DNA, the CDR3 is TGTGCCAGCAGGGTCCACTACAGGGGGGTCACTGAAGCTTTCTTT.

The chain uses TRBV6-1 and TRBJ1-3; unclear D gene. The length of the CDR3 is 17 residues. The V gene lost 7 bases and the J gene lost 0 bases, with 19 bases spanning the gap. Germline CDR1 and CDR2: MNHNS and SASEGT. In DNA form, the CDR3 reads TGTGCCAGCACCCCGTTGCGGGATAAGAGCTCTGGAAACACCATATATTTT. Encoded protein: CASTPLRDKSSGNTIYF.

This clonotype was recorded many times. The chain couples TRBV12-3 or TRBV12-4 to TRBJ2-7, with D perhaps matching TRBD2 (5 bases). Trimming removed 3 bases from V and 5 bases from J, with 11 bases in between. CDR3 length: 13 amino acids. The CDR3, as DNA: TGTGCCAGCAGTTTCAGGTCGGGGAACGAGCAGTACTTC. It translates to CASSFRSGNEQYF.

This clonotype has only a few counts. This may stem from a read error, because a much larger clone lies one nucleotide away. V and J are TRBV6-2 or TRBV6-3 and TRBJ2-7; 10 bases are a match to TRBD1. Per the germline V gene, CDR1 is MNHEY and CDR2 is SVGEGT. The CDR3 covers 13 residues. V gave up 6 bases and J gave up 5 bases; unmatched junction bases: 4. The CDR3: CASRGDRGHEQYF. The CDR3 DNA follows: TGTGCCAGCAGGGGGGACAGGGGACACGAGCAGTACTTC.